These 16 T cell receptor beta chains were sequenced from one sample in a study of cytomegalovirus exposure and HLA in healthy donors. The PCR was carried out with 60 Vbeta primers and 13 Jbeta primers. Method: immunoSEQ multiplex PCR; TCRdb's copy keeps in-frame clones and lacks some. Among around 170,000 clones listed, about three quarters were seen once. Specimen: PBMCs. Receptors originate from a woman in her forties or fifties in good health and CMV-seropositive.

The chain couples TRBV2 to TRBJ1-2; 9 bases align to TRBD1. The germline V gene has CDR1 SNHLY and CDR2 FYNNEI. The junction had 4 bases not matched to a gene; V was cut back by 1 base and J by 7 bases. CDR3 size: 14 residues. Written as DNA, the CDR3 is TGTGCCAGCAGTGAAGTGGGGACAGGGCTTGGCTACACCTTC. Residues: CASSEVGTGLGYTF.

The genes are TRBV19 and TRBJ2-2; 7 nucleotides match TRBD1. The CDR3 is made up of 14 amino acids. Germline loops: CDR1 LNHDA, CDR2 SQIVND (reference sequence). Unmatched junction bases numbered 6, after V lost 6 bases and J lost 5 bases. The CDR3 loop is CASRTGTETGELFF. The CDR3 DNA reads TGTGCCAGTAGAACCGGGACAGAAACCGGGGAGCTGTTTTTT. Drawing the rest from reference TRBV19 and TRBJ2-2, the complete variable domain is DGGITQSPKYLFRKEGQNVTLSCEQNLNHDAMYWYRQDPGQGLRLIYYSQIVNDFQKGDIAEGYSVSREKKESFPLTVTSAQKNPTAFYLCASRTGTETGELFFGEGSRLTVL.

The V and J genes are TRBV28 and TRBJ2-5, with D tentatively TRBD1 (5 bases). The CDR3 runs 14 residues. Germline V gene lookup returns CDR1 MDHEN and CDR2 SYDVKM. The V end was cut by 6 bases, the J end by 1 base, with 12 bases between. The CDR3 region has the DNA TGTGCCAGCAGCTCGACAGAGACCCAAGAGACCCAGTACTTC. Amino acids: CASSSTETQETQYF.

This CDR3 is CASSRLTGNNQPQHF. The CDR3 coding sequence is TGCGCCAGCAGCCGCCTGACAGGGAACAATCAGCCCCAGCATTTT. The chain carries TRBV4-3 and TRBJ1-5, with 7 bases that match TRBD1. Germline V gene sequence: CDR1 LGHNA, CDR2 YSLEER. Trimming took 4 bases from V and 3 from J; bases not matched to a gene: 6. This CDR3 spans 15 amino acids.

The V and J genes are TRBV6-1 and TRBJ1-1; no definite D call. Germline V gene lookup returns CDR1 MNHNS and CDR2 SASEGT. Trimming pared 8 bases from V and 3 bases from J, leaving 16 bases between. The length of the CDR3 is 14 residues. DNA of the CDR3: TGTGCCAGCTCCCCCAGCGGTTCGTACACTGAAGCTTTCTTT. This encodes CASSPSGSYTEAFF.

The chain has TRBV6-4 and TRBJ2-3; TRBD2 aligns across 7 bases. The CDR3 sequence is 15 residues long. Germline CDR1 is MRHNA and CDR2 is SNTAGT. The V segment lost 3 bases and the J segment 0 bases; nucleotides outside the gene matches: 3. The CDR3 region has the DNA TGTGCCAGCAGTGATGGTAGCGGGAGCACAGATACGCAGTATTTT. This translates into CASSDGSGSTDTQYF.

The chain employs TRBV18 and TRBJ1-2; perhaps TRBD1 as D (5 bases). V lost 0 bases and J lost 7, with 18 bases in between. The CDR3 loop spans 16 amino acids. Germline V gene sequence: CDR1 KGHSH, CDR2 LQKENI. Here the CDR3 reads CASSPPGGLRGFGYTF. In DNA, the CDR3 is TGTGCCAGCTCACCACCGGGGGGTCTGAGAGGGTTTGGCTACACCTTC.

This chain connects TRBV27 to TRBJ2-3, with TRBD1 matching over 8 bases. Trimming cost V 11 bases and J 13 bases; bases outside gene matches: 11. The length of the CDR3 is 11 residues. Germline V CDR1 and CDR2: MNHEY, SMNVEV (reference sequence). CDR3 bases: TGTGCCCTCCGGACAGGGTCACGGGAGTATTTT. It translates to CALRTGSREYF.

The J gene is TRBJ1-1, the V gene TRBV7-8, with D possibly matching TRBD1 (5 bases). Per the germline V gene, CDR1 is SGHVS and CDR2 is FQNEAQ. Between the trimmed V and J ends, which lost 5 bases and 3 bases, there was a span of 16 bases. This CDR3 contains 15 residues. The CDR3 loop is CASSPSIGGYTEAFF. For the CDR3, the DNA is TGTGCCAGCAGCCCCTCTATCGGGGGGTACACTGAAGCTTTCTTT.

This rearrangement joins TRBV4-3 to TRBJ1-5; D is uncertain. The ends were cut back, 1 base at V and 2 bases at J, with 12 bases in the middle. The CDR3 contains 16 residues. Per germline, CDR1 LGHNA and CDR2 YSLEER. The CDR3 DNA reads TGCGCCAGCAGCCAAGTGGCGGGTGGTGGCAATCAGCCCCAGCATTTT. Its translation: CASSQVAGGGNQPQHF.

The chain combines TRBV18 with TRBJ2-3; the D gene is possibly TRBD2 (6 bases). CDR1 and CDR2 from the germline V gene are KGHSH and LQKENI. V dropped 3 bases and J dropped 8 bases, with 18 bases sitting between them. The CDR3 runs 15 residues. The CDR3 nucleotides are TGTGCCAGCTCACCGTCCGTCCAGGCAGCGGGTACGCAGTATTTT. Protein: CASSPSVQAAGTQYF. Filled out from reference TRBV18 and TRBJ2-3, the complete variable domain reads NAGVMQNPRHLVRRRGQEARLRCSPMKGHSHVYWYRQLPEEGLKFMVYLQKENIIDESGMPKERFSAEFPKEGPSILRIQQVVRGDSAAYFCASSPSVQAAGTQYFGPGTRLTVL.

The rearrangement uses TRBV7-9 and TRBJ2-7; TRBD2 matches at 10 bases. This CDR3 spans 15 amino acids. With 0 bases clipped from V and 5 bases from J, the junction kept 4 bases outside the gene matches. Germline CDR1 and CDR2: SEHNR and FQNEAQ (reference sequence). The CDR3 bases are TGTGCCAGCAGCTTAGCACTGCTAGCGGGAGACGAGCAGTACTTC. Residues: CASSLALLAGDEQYF.

In nucleotides, the CDR3 is TGCGCCAGCAGCTTAGCGGGATTCACCTACAATGAGCAGTTCTTC. Translating it yields CASSLAGFTYNEQFF. The chain is built from TRBV5-1 and TRBJ2-1; 7 nucleotides match TRBD2. The CDR3 is 15 amino acids. V lost 2 bases to trimming and J lost 2 bases; unmatched junction nucleotides: 4. Looked up from germline, CDR1 is SGHRS and CDR2 is YFSETQ.

The J gene is TRBJ1-3, the V gene TRBV9, with 7 bases fitting TRBD1. The CDR3 spans 16 residues. The J segment lost 4 bases and the V segment lost 0 bases, leaving 7 bases of the junction unmatched. CDR1 and CDR2 from the germline V gene are SGDLS and YYNGEE. CDR3 protein: CASSVEEGARGNTIYF. CDR3 sequence (DNA): TGTGCCAGCAGCGTAGAAGAGGGGGCGCGCGGAAACACCATATATTTT. Looking up the rest from reference TRBV9 and TRBJ1-3 gives the full variable domain: DSGVTQTPKHLITATGQRVTLRCSPRSGDLSVYWYQQSLDQGLQFLIQYYNGEERAKGNILERFSAQQFPDLHSELNLSSLELGDSALYFCASSVEEGARGNTIYFGEGSWLTVV.

This clone has only a few counts. The rearrangement links TRBV5-1 to TRBJ1-1, with D tentatively TRBD1 (5 bases). The CDR3 has 16 residues. In germline, CDR1 is SGHRS, CDR2 YFSETQ. Trimming cost V 3 bases and J 1 base, with 16 bases left between them. CDR3: CASSSQGLRGNTEAFF. CDR3 DNA: TGCGCCAGCAGCTCCCAGGGTTTAAGGGGGAACACTGAAGCTTTCTTT.

This sequence joins TRBV19 and TRBJ1-1; 9 positions agree with TRBD1. The CDR3 runs to 15 residues. Trimming removed 6 bases from V and 0 bases from J; junction bases left unmatched: 5. Per the germline V gene, CDR1 is LNHDA and CDR2 is SQIVND (reference sequence). The CDR3: CASSRQGVMNTEAFF. CDR3 in DNA: TGTGCCAGTAGCAGACAGGGGGTGATGAACACTGAAGCTTTCTTT.